This entry describes one T cell receptor beta chain. Its target is not known. V lost 6 bases and J lost 4, with 19 bases in between. This CDR3 has 15 amino acids. Germline V gene data show CDR1 as SGHDT and CDR2 as YYEEEE. The data originate from a study of T cells in localized non-small cell lung cancer. The table came from immunoSEQ multiplex PCR; TCRdb's copy has only in-frame clones and leaves some out. This sample has 23,000 or so clones, with roughly 89% found just once. Study findings and constraints: Analysis by sequencing included only one tumor region, so heterogeneity remains possible. Median around 56 top-100 tumor clones were shared with paired adjacent lung. The study linked higher blood T cell density to longer overall survival. The greatest T cell clonality was found in uninvolved adjacent lung (higher than in tumor).

Sequenced here: peripheral blood, sampled before any cancer treatment. The J gene is TRBJ1-1, the V gene TRBV5-6; the D is unclear. This clonotype was obtained from a man aged 40 to 70 with stage I squamous cell lung carcinoma. For the CDR3, the DNA is TGTGCCAGCACCCGGCCGGAACTGACGGGCACTGAAGCTTTCTTT. Translating gives CASTRPELTGTEAFF.